This T cell receptor beta chain was observed in a study of shared clonotypes between healthy human individuals. Measured with immunoSEQ multiplex PCR; TCRdb has only the in-frame clones, and not every one. The data hold more than 2,000,000 clones, with just over 90% observed a single time. V dropped 3 bases and J dropped 1 base, with 13 bases sitting between them. Germline CDR1 and CDR2: LGHNA and YSLEER. The CDR3 consists of 17 residues. The TCR comes from a man younger than 30 in good health. Specimen: naive CD4+ T cells sorted from blood. The subset denotes: CD45RA+ positively selected. The chain combines TRBV4-3 with TRBJ2-6; D uncertain. In DNA, the CDR3 is TGCGCCAGCAGCCATGAATACAGAGGATCTGGGGCCAACGTCCTGACTTTC. Translated, it gives CASSHEYRGSGANVLTF.